This is a list of T cell receptor beta chains from one sample in a study of blood T cell repertoires in COVID-19. Only in-frame clones appear in the TCRdb table, and some are missing; sequencing was by immunoSEQ multiplex PCR. The sample carries about 180,000 clones, 80% recorded once. The sample comprised PBMCs or T cells enriched from blood (not recorded which). The receptors derive from a man aged 55 to 70 who had been exposed to COVID-19. Each CDR3 is given without its conserved first and last residue.

v_call,j_call,cdr3_aa
TRBV7-2,TRBJ1-2,ASSLDSYGYT
TRBV2,TRBJ1-3,ASRAGTFSGNTIY
TRBV5-1,TRBJ2-1,ASSSPGLAGDNEQF
TRBV11-1,TRBJ2-1,ASSPLLAGTLHEQF
TRBV3-1/TRBV3-2,TRBJ2-3,ASSQGDRIRGDTQY
TRBV28,TRBJ1-2,ASRAGTGEMGYT
TRBV5-1,TRBJ2-3,ASSPPLTDYTDTQY
TRBV2,TRBJ2-2,ATQGLAGVAGELF
TRBV5-1,TRBJ1-4,ASSLRTGENEKLF
TRBV27,TRBJ1-2,ASSVTGGYGYT
TRBV6-5,TRBJ1-2,ASSYLADRGNGYT
TRBV7-2,TRBJ2-1,ASSLPGRGHNEQF
TRBV27,TRBJ1-6,ASSSSSGSLYSPLH
TRBV19,TRBJ2-3,ASSIPAGASDTQY
TRBV11-3,TRBJ1-2,ASSSRGNYGYT
TRBV19,TRBJ1-2,ASSIGTGVGGYT
TRBV7-9,TRBJ2-2,ASSTDRLTGELF
TRBV2,TRBJ2-1,ASSDRGTSGGYNEQF
TRBV19,TRBJ1-1,AATGAPGAF
TRBV2,TRBJ2-2,ASGEGTGSGELF
TRBV9,TRBJ1-1,ASSVVSLGEAF
TRBV11-2,TRBJ2-2,ASTVLAEMNTGELF
TRBV15,TRBJ1-4,ATSRELRGGEKLF
TRBV9,TRBJ2-5,ASSWGQGAQETQY
TRBV6-5,TRBJ2-1,ASSRDFYNEQF
TRBV19,TRBJ2-2,ASGGSGYTGELF
TRBV11-3,TRBJ2-5,ASSSGLARETQY
TRBV21-1,TRBJ2-7,ASSNSGSGFFSYEQY
TRBV5-1,TRBJ2-7,ASSPASGRTYEQY
TRBV19,TRBJ2-5,ASSIDGTSGRVGGETQY
TRBV7-9,TRBJ2-7,ASSTHTGRLSYEQY
TRBV4-2,TRBJ1-2,ASSQDMTEYGYT
TRBV7-9,TRBJ2-2,ASSLGLAGRTGELF
TRBV2,TRBJ1-2,ASRNKLVGTGSL
TRBV30,TRBJ1-5,AWDRNSNQPQH
TRBV5-4,TRBJ2-3,ASQDYSTDTQY
TRBV6-1,TRBJ2-3,ASSEALAGTDTQY
TRBV5-1,TRBJ2-1,ASSPRLAGAFFNEQF
TRBV9,TRBJ1-2,ASSEHPGNYGYT
TRBV4-2,TRBJ1-5,ASSQTTGYNQPQH
TRBV6-5,TRBJ1-3,ASSSLSQGAGNTIY
TRBV4-1,TRBJ2-2,ASSQVYSGELF
TRBV27,TRBJ2-7,ASSLSTSGNYEQY
TRBV30,TRBJ2-7,AWSRRGGPGEQY
TRBV18,TRBJ2-5,ASSALADQETQY
TRBV7-9,TRBJ2-2,ASSPRQGITGELF
TRBV11-2,TRBJ2-1,ASSLDGGPHNEQF
TRBV11-3,TRBJ1-1,ASSVGQGEAEAF
TRBV19,TRBJ1-2,ASSIGPGDNYGYT
TRBV24-1,TRBJ1-5,ATSETTGGVQPQH
TRBV7-2,TRBJ1-6,ASSMRTGPSSPLH
TRBV5-4,TRBJ2-7,ASTKGGGGSHSYEQY
TRBV21-1,TRBJ2-7,ASSKQLQGEQY